The 17 T cell receptor beta chains reported below all come from one sample, sequenced in a study of CD8+ T cells in alopecia areata. Extracted from the samples, RNA was reverse transcribed into cDNA to serve as the sequencing template. The assay was immunoSEQ multiplex PCR, and TCRdb's table has in-frame clones only and misses some. The sample gives 95,000 to 120,000 clones, 56% of which show up once; 3% to 4% is in the top ten. Treatment: oral pan-JAK inhibitor, 5-10 mg twice daily. Sequenced here: CD4+ T cells sorted from blood, sampled at week 24, from a patient treated with tofacitinib. The source of these receptors is a human donor with alopecia areata.

This chain links TRBV2 with TRBJ2-1; no clear D. This CDR3 has 11 amino acids. V dropped 5 bases and J dropped 11 bases, with 10 bases sitting between them. The germline V gene has CDR1 SNHLY and CDR2 FYNNEI. The CDR3 protein is CASSKLGKQFF. Written as DNA, the CDR3 is TGTGCCAGCAGTAAACTTGGAAAGCAGTTCTTC.

This clone was counted a few times. The chain joins TRBV15 to TRBJ2-5; D is unresolved. V was clipped by 1 base and J by 1 base, with 4 bases between them. This CDR3 contains 13 residues. Looked up from germline, CDR1 is LNHNV and CDR2 is YYDKDF (reference sequence). For the CDR3, the DNA is TGTGCCACCAGCAGAGGCAGCCAAGAGACCCAGTACTTC. This gives the protein CATSRGSQETQYF.

The V and J genes are TRBV6-5 and TRBJ2-5; TRBD1 matches 8 bases. CDR1 and CDR2 from the germline V gene are MNHEY and SVGAGI. The CDR3 runs 14 residues. J gave up 3 bases and V 6 bases, and 6 bases lay outside the gene matches. The CDR3 DNA reads as TGTGCCAGCAGATTACAGGGGGGTGAAGAGACCCAGTACTTC. The encoded protein is CASRLQGGEETQYF.

The chain is built from TRBV14 and TRBJ2-3, with 7 bases lining up with TRBD1. Germline V gene data show CDR1 as SGHDN and CDR2 as FVKESK. V shed 4 bases, J shed 3 bases, and the junction held 7 bases outside the gene matches. The length of the CDR3 is 15 residues. The CDR3 here is CASSPGGRGTDTQYF. The CDR3 DNA reads TGTGCCAGCAGCCCAGGGGGAAGAGGAACAGATACGCAGTATTTT.

In this sample, this clone turned up a few times. The J gene is TRBJ2-3, the V gene TRBV9; 7 positions match TRBD2. J was trimmed by 6 bases and V by 2 bases; bases with no gene match: 9. Per germline, CDR1 SGDLS and CDR2 YYNGEE. CDR3 size: 15 residues. CDR3 in amino acids: CASSVGPSGADTQYF. In nucleotides, the CDR3 is TGTGCCAGCAGCGTCGGTCCTAGCGGCGCGGATACGCAGTATTTT.

The J gene is TRBJ1-5, the V gene TRBV4-1; D ambiguous. The CDR3 has 15 amino acids. The germline V gene encodes CDR1 MGHRA and CDR2 YSYEKL. V was trimmed by 0 bases and J by 0 bases, leaving 6 bases between them. For the CDR3, the DNA is TGCGCCAGCAGCCAAGATGGCATTAGCAATCAGCCCCAGCATTTT. It codes for CASSQDGISNQPQHF.

The gene calls are TRBV4-2 and TRBJ2-1, with 10 bases aligning to TRBD2. This CDR3 has 17 amino acids. From germline, CDR1 is LGHNA and CDR2 YNFKEQ. V gave up 0 bases and J gave up 9 bases; unmatched junction bases: 11. The DNA of the CDR3 is TGTGCCAGCAGCCAAGACAGATCGAGCGGGGGGGCTGGTGAGCAGTTCTTC. It encodes CASSQDRSSGGAGEQFF.

In DNA form, the CDR3 reads TGTGCCAGCAGGCCGGGACTTAGCACAGATACGCAGTATTTT. The encoded protein is CASRPGLSTDTQYF. This chain uses TRBV6-6 with TRBJ2-3; D possibly corresponds to TRBD2 (6 bases). Germline V CDR1 and CDR2: MNHNY, SVGAGI (reference sequence). Deletions cut 6 bases from V and 0 bases from J, with 10 bases between. CDR3 size: 14 residues.

This chain uses TRBV5-4 with TRBJ2-3; possible D gene TRBD1, 6 bases. The CDR3 runs 14 residues. Trimming removed 1 base from V and 3 bases from J, with 9 bases in between. From germline, CDR1 is SGHNT and CDR2 YYREEE (reference sequence). Here the CDR3 DNA reads TGTGCCAGCAGCTTGCAAGGGGGAACAGATACGCAGTATTTT. Translating gives CASSLQGGTDTQYF. Supplemented by reference TRBV5-4 and TRBJ2-3, the full variable domain reads ETGVTQSPTHLIKTRGQQVTLRCSSQSGHNTVSWYQQALGQGPQFIFQYYREEENGRGNFPPRFSGLQFPNYSSELNVNALELDDSALYLCASSLQGGTDTQYFGPGTRLTVL.

The chain couples TRBV6-1 to TRBJ2-2; D is tentatively TRBD1 or TRBD2 (5 bases each). Trimming removed 0 bases from V and 7 bases from J, with 18 bases in between. The CDR3 totals 17 residues. Germline V lookup: CDR1 MNHNS, CDR2 SASEGT. Here the CDR3 reads CASSEAGGTLAGGELFF. The CDR3 nucleotides are TGTGCCAGCAGTGAAGCTGGGGGAACCCTCGCAGGCGGGGAGCTGTTTTTT.

V is TRBV5-1 and J is TRBJ2-3; 7 nucleotides match TRBD2. V was pared by 3 bases and J by 2 bases, with 6 bases of the junction left unmatched. CDR1 SGHRS and CDR2 YFSETQ come from the germline V gene. The CDR3 totals 15 residues. Here the CDR3 reads CASSSSGDSTDTQYF. CDR3 DNA sequence: TGCGCCAGCAGCTCTAGCGGAGATTCCACAGATACGCAGTATTTT.

The CDR3 nucleotides read TGTGCCTGGAGTATTCCGGGGGCCAGCACAGATACGCAGTATTTT. This sequence encodes CAWSIPGASTDTQYF. The chain couples TRBV30 to TRBJ2-3; D possibly uses TRBD1 or TRBD2 (6 bases each). Per the germline V gene, CDR1 is GTSNPN and CDR2 is SVGIG (reference sequence). CDR3 length: 15 amino acids. V lost 2 bases, J lost 0 bases, and 12 bases lay in between.

This chain connects TRBV6-5 to TRBJ2-7, with D maybe TRBD1 (5 bases). Germline CDR1 is MNHEY and CDR2 is SVGAGI. The CDR3 totals 15 residues. V lost 7 bases and J 1 base, leaving 17 bases between the germline ends. The CDR3 coding sequence is TGTGCCAGCACCTTGTCCAGCGCAGGGTCCTACGAGCAGTACTTC. As protein: CASTLSSAGSYEQYF.

This sequence joins TRBV7-2 and TRBJ2-1, with D possibly matching TRBD1 (6 bases). The germline CDR1 and CDR2 sequences are SGHTA and FQGNSA. The length of the CDR3 is 16 residues. V dropped 4 bases and J dropped 4 bases, with 17 bases sitting between them. CDR3 sequence (DNA): TGTGCCAGCAGCTCCACCGGCGTTAGGGGGTACAATGAGCAGTTCTTC. This sequence encodes CASSSTGVRGYNEQFF.

The chain uses TRBV10-3 and TRBJ2-2; D unclear. The ends were cut back, 4 bases at V and 0 bases at J, with 12 bases in the middle. The germline CDR1 and CDR2 sequences are ENHRY and SYGVKD. The CDR3 consists of 16 residues. The CDR3, as DNA: TGTGCCATCAGTGGGTTTTACGGGTCGAACACCGGGGAGCTGTTTTTT. It specifies CAISGFYGSNTGELFF.

This rearrangement joins TRBV2 to TRBJ2-2; tentative D call: TRBD2 (5 bases). Germline V gene lookup returns CDR1 SNHLY and CDR2 FYNNEI. The CDR3 is made up of 15 amino acids. Trimming cost V 0 bases and J 8 bases, with 13 bases left between them. CDR3: CASSEALRGRGELFF. As DNA, the CDR3 is TGTGCCAGCAGTGAAGCGCTTCGGGGTAGAGGGGAGCTGTTTTTT.

This chain's CDR3 is CAISESGQFYEQYF. The CDR3 DNA reads TGTGCCATCAGTGAGTCGGGACAGTTCTACGAGCAGTACTTC. The chain is built from TRBV10-3 and TRBJ2-7; TRBD1 matches at 7 bases. With 0 bases clipped from V and 3 bases from J, the junction kept 2 bases outside the gene matches. There are 14 residues in the CDR3. Germline V gene data show CDR1 as ENHRY and CDR2 as SYGVKD.